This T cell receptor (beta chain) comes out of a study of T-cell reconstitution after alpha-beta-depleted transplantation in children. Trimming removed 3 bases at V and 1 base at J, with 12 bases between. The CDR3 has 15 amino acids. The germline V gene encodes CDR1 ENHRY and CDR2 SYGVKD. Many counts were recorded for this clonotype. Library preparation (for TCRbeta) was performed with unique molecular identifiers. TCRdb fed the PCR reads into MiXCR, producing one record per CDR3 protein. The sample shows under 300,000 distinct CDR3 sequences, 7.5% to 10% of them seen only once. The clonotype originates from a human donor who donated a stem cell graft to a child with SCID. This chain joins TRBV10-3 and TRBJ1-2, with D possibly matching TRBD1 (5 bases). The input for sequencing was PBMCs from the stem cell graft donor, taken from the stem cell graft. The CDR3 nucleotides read TGTGCCATCAGTGACAGGGAGGGAGGTAACTATGGCTACACCTTC. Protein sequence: CAISDREGGNYGYTF.